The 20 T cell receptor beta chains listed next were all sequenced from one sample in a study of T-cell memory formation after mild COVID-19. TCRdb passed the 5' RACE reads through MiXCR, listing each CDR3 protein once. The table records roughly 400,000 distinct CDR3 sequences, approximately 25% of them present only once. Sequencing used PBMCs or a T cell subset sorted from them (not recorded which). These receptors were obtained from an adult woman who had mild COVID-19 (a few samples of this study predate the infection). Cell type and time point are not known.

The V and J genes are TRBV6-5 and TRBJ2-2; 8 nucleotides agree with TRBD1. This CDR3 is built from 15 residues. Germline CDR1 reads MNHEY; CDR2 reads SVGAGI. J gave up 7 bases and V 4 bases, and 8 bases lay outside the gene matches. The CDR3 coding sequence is TGTGCCAGCAGTTCTATTGGACAGGGTCGCGGGGAGCTGTTTTTT. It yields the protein CASSSIGQGRGELFF.

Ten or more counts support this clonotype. The CDR3 protein is CAWSQTYEQYF. DNA for the CDR3: TGTGCCTGGAGTCAAACCTACGAGCAGTACTTC. This chain joins TRBV30 and TRBJ2-7; D unresolved. The CDR3 runs to 11 residues. The germline CDR1 and CDR2 sequences are GTSNPN and SVGIG (reference sequence). Trimming pared 2 bases from V and 2 bases from J, leaving 4 bases between.

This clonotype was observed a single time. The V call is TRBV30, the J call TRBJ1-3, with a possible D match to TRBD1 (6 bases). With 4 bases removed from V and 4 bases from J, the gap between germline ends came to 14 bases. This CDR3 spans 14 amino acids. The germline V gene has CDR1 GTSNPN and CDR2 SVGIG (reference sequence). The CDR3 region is CAWTVRGRGNTIYF. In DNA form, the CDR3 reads TGTGCCTGGACGGTCAGGGGCCGGGGAAACACCATATATTTT.

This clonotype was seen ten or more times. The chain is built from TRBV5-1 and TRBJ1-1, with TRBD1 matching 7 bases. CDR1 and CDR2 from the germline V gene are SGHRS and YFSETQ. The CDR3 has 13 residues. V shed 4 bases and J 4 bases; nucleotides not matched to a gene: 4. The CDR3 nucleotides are TGCGCCAGCAGCCAGGGGGGGGTCACTGAAGCTTTCTTT. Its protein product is CASSQGGVTEAFF. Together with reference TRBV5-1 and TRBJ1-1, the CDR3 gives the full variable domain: KAGVTQTPRYLIKTRGQQVTLSCSPISGHRSVSWYQQTPGQGLQFLFEYFSETQRNKGNFPGRFSGRQFSNSRSEMNVSTLELGDSALYLCASSQGGVTEAFFGQGTRLTVV.

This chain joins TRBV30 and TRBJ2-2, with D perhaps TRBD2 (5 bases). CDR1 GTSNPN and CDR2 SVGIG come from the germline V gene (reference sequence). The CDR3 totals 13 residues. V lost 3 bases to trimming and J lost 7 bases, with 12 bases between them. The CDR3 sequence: CAWSPGSGGELFF. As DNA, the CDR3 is TGTGCCTGGAGCCCGGGGTCTGGCGGGGAGCTGTTTTTT.

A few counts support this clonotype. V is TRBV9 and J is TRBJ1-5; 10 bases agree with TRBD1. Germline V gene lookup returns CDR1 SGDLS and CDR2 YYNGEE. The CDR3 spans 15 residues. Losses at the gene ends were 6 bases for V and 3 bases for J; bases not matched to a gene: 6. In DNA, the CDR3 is TGTGCCAGCATAGCGACAGGGGGCAACAATCAGCCCCAGCATTTT. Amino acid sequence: CASIATGGNNQPQHF.

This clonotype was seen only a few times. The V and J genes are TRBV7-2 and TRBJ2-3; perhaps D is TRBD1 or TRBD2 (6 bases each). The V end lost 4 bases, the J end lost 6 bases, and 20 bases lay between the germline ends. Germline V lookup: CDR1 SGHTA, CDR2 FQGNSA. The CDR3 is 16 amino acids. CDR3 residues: CASSSTAGGPPDTQYF. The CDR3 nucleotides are TGTGCCAGCAGCTCAACTGCCGGGGGCCCTCCTGATACGCAGTATTTT.

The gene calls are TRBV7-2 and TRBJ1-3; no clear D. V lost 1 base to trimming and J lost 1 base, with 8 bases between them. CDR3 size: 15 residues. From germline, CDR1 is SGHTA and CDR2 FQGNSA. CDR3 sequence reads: CASSLVGVSGNTIYF. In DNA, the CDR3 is TGTGCCAGCAGCTTAGTCGGGGTTTCTGGAAACACCATATATTTT. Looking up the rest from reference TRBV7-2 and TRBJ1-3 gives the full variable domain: GAGVSQSPSNKVTEKGKDVELRCDPISGHTALYWYRQSLGQGLEFLIYFQGNSAPDKSGLPSDRFSAERTGGSVSTLTIQRTQQEDSAVYLCASSLVGVSGNTIYFGEGSWLTVV.

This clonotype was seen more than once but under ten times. The CDR3 sequence: CATSGTSGRFWETQYF. The CDR3, as DNA: TGTGCCACCAGTGGGACTAGCGGGAGGTTCTGGGAGACCCAGTACTTC. This chain links TRBV24-1 with TRBJ2-5; 14 bases line up with TRBD2. V lost 5 bases, J lost 5 bases, and 6 bases stayed unmatched. CDR1 and CDR2 (germline): KGHDR, SFDVKD. CDR3 length: 16 residues.

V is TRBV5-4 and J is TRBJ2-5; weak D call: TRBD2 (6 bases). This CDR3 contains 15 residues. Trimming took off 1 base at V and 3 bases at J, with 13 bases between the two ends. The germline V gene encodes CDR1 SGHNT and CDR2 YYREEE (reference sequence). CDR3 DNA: TGTGCCAGCAGCTTGTCTAGCGATCATGAAGAGACCCAGTACTTC. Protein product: CASSLSSDHEETQYF.

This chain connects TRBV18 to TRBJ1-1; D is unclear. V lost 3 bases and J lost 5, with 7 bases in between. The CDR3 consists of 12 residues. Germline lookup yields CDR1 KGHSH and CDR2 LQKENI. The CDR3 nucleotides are TGTGCCAGCTCACCTTCCCCTACTGAAGCTTTCTTT. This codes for CASSPSPTEAFF. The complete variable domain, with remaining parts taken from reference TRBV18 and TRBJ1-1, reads NAGVMQNPRHLVRRRGQEARLRCSPMKGHSHVYWYRQLPEEGLKFMVYLQKENIIDESGMPKERFSAEFPKEGPSILRIQQVVRGDSAAYFCASSPSPTEAFFGQGTRLTVV.

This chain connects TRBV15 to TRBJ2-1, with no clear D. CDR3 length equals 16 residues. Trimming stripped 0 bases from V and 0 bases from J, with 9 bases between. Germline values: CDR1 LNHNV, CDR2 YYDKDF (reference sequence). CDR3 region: CATSREQMSSYNEQFF. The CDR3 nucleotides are TGTGCCACCAGCAGAGAGCAGATGAGCTCCTACAATGAGCAGTTCTTC.

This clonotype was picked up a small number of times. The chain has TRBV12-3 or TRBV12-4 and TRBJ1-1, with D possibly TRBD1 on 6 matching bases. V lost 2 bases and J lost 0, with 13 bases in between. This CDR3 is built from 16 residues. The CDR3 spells CASSLKGQSMNTEAFF. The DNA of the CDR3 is TGTGCCAGCAGTTTAAAGGGACAATCCATGAACACTGAAGCTTTCTTT.

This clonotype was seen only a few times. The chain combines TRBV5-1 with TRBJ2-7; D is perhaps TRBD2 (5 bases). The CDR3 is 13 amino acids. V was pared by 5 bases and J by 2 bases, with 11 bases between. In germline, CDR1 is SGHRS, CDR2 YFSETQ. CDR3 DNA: TGCGCCAGCAGAGCGGAGTACACCTACGAGCAGTACTTC. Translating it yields CASRAEYTYEQYF.

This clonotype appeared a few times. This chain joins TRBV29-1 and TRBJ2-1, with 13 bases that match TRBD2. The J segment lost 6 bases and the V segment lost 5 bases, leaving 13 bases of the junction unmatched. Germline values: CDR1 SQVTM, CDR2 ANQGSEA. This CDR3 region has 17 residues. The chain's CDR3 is CSVSGTSGTTSPNEQFF. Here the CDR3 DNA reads TGCAGCGTTTCTGGGACTAGCGGGACGACCTCCCCCAATGAGCAGTTCTTC.

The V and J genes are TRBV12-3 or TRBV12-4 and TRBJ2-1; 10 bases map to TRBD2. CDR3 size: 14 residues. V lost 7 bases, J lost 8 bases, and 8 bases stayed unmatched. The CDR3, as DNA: TGTGCCAGCACCAAGTCCCTAGCGGGAGATGAGCAGTTCTTC. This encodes CASTKSLAGDEQFF.

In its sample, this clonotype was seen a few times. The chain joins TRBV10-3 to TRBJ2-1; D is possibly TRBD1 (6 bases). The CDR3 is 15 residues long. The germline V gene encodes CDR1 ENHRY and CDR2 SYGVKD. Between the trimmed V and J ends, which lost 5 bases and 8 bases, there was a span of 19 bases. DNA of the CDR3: TGTGCCATCAGTTGGGGGACACAAGAAGGTCATGAGCAGTTCTTC. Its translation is CAISWGTQEGHEQFF.

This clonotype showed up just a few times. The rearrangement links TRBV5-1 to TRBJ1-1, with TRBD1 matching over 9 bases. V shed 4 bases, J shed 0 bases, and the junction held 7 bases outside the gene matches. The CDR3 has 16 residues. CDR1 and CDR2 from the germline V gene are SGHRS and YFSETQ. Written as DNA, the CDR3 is TGCGCCAGCAGCCAAGGACAGGGGACCATGAACACTGAAGCTTTCTTT. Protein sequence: CASSQGQGTMNTEAFF.

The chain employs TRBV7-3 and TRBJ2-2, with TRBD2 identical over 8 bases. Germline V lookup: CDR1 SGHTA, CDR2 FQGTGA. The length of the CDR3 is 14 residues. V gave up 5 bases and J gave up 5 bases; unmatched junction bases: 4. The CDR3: CASSRAGDTGELFF. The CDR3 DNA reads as TGTGCCAGCAGCAGAGCGGGAGATACCGGGGAGCTGTTTTTT. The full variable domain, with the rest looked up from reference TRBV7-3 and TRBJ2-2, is GAGVSQTPSNKVTEKGKYVELRCDPISGHTALYWYRQSLGQGPEFLIYFQGTGAADDSGLPNDRFFAVRPEGSVSTLKIQRTERGDSAVYLCASSRAGDTGELFFGEGSRLTVL.

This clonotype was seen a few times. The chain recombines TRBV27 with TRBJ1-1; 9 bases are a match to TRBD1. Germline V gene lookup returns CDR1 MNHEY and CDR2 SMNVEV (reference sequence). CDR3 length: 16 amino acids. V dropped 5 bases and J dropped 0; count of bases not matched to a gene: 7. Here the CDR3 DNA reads TGTGCCAGCAGTACCCAAGGGACAGGGCTGAACACTGAAGCTTTCTTT. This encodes CASSTQGTGLNTEAFF.